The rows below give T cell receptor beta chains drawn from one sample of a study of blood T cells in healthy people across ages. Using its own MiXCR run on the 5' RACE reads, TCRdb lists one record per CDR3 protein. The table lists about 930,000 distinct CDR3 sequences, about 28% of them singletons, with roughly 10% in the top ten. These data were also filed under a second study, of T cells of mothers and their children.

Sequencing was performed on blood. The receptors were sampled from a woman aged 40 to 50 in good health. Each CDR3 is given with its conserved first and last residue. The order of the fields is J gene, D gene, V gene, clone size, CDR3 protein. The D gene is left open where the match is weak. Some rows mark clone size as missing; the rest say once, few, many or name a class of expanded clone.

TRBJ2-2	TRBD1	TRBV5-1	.	CASSRTLTGGNTGELFF
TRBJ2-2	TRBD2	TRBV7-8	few	CASSLSGGQNTGELFF
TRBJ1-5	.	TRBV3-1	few	CASSQDPRGEPQHF
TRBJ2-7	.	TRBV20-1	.	CSARDCGLSSREQYF
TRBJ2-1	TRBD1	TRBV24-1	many	CATSDPGTGSYNEQFF
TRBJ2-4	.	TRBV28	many	CASSFPGAKNIQYF
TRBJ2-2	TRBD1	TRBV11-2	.	CASSLRGQGEPSTGELFF
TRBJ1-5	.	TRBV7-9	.	CASSPAGGSSNQPQHF
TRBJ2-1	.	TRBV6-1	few	CASKGANYNEQFF
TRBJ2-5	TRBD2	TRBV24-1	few	CATSDPVQRGVDQETQYF
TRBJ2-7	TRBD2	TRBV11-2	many	CASSLQRGPTAEQYF
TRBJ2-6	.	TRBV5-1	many	CASSTLVSGANVLTF
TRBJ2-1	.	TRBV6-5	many	CASTYGAGNNEQFF
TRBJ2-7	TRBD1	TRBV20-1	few	CSARDWGQGYEQYF
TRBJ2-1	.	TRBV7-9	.	CASSLGQVETQFF
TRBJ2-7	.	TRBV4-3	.	CASSQDTGAVGPYEQYF
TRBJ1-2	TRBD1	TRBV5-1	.	CASSLATAGTGVDGYTF
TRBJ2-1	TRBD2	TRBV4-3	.	CASSTRLAGGYNEQFF
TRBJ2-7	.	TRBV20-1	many	CSATWQADYEQYF
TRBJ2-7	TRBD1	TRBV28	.	CASRVGQGFSYEQYF
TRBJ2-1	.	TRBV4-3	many	CASSQGGLPNINEQFF
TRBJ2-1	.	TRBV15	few	CATSRFEDEQFF
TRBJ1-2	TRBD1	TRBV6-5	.	CASSYRTGENGYTF
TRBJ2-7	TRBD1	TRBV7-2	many	CASSSGTGYEQYF
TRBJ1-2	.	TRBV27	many	CASGSWNGEAGYTF
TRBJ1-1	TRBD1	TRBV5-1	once	CASSTGRQDRGRGGAEAFF
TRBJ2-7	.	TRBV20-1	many	CSARVATQITYEQYF
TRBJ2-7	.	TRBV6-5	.	CASGSAASYEQCF
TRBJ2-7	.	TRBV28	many	CASSSVWAGSYEQYF
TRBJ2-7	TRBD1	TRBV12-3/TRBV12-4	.	CASSSRDRVSYKQYF
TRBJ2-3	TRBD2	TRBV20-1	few	CSAPTSGASTDTQYF
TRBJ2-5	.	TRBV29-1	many	CSVEGGRRETQYF
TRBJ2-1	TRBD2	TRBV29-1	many	CSVEGSGGVLGNEQFF
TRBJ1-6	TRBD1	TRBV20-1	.	CSTTGQGPSPLHF
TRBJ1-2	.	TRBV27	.	CAAGSGANYGYTF
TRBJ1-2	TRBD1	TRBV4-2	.	CASSQFSRDRGYGYTF
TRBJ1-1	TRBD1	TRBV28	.	CASSSGQLEAFF
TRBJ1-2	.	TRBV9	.	CASSLGAVGYGYTF
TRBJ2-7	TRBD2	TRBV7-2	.	CASNRLGGASYEQYF
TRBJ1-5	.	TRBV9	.	CASGGGNNQPQHF
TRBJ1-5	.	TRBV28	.	CASSLMHQPQHF
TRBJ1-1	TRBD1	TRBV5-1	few	CASSLTGGAITEAFF
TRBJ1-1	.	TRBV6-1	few	CTSSETTFTEAFF
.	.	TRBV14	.	CASSQDLGLSYYNEQYF
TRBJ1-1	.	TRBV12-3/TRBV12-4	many	CASSSRGGAGTEAFF
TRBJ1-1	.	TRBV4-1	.	CAAGTEGIVGTEAFF
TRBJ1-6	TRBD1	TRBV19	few	CASRPGQGYTSPLHF
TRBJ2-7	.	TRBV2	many	CASRDNGYEQYF
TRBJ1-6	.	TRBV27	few	CASSILLGYSPLHF
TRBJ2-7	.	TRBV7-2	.	CVSSSAWRFDEQYF
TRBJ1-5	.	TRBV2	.	CASSEMGLLAPNQPQHF
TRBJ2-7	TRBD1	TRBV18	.	CASSPPTSTGKEDEQYF
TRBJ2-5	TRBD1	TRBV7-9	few	CASSADRGTETQYF
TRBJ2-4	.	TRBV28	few	CASSSFGSGKAKNIQYF
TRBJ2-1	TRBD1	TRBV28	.	CASSLTGLGGNEQFF
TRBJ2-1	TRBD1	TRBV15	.	CATSTPGQGYNEQFF
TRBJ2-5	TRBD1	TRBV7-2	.	CASSEDRAYYNEQYF
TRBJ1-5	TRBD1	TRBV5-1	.	CASSLGTGEHQPQHF
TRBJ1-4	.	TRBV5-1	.	CASSLNPRETNEKLFF
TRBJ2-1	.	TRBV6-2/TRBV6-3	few	CASRWTGTFSYNEQFF